The entry that follows covers one T cell receptor beta chain sequence. Seattle patient enrollment occurred during active infection, with longitudinal follow-up thereafter. Germline CDR1 MNHEY, CDR2 SVGAGI. J lost 6 bases, V lost 3 bases, and 9 bases had no gene match. The CDR3 length is 16 residues. Original analysis: Estimation of nucleated cell counts was performed using reference gene primer amplification. Assay: immunoSEQ multiplex PCR; the TCRdb copy retains only in-frame clones and omits some. V and J calls and clone size are copied from that table; D and trimming were computed from the DNA. The table includes under 200,000 clones, roughly 80% detected once. These data are taken from a study of blood T cell repertoires in COVID-19. About the study: Samples came from the United States, Italy and Spain, spanning acute and convalescent COVID-19. PBMCs, B-cell-depleted T cells, or T cells provided the cDNA or gDNA that made up the material.

The origin of this receptor is a woman of 80 years or more with COVID-19, enrolled during active disease. This chain links TRBV6-5 with TRBJ2-1; TRBD2 agrees at 9 bases. The sequencing input was peripheral blood. Here the CDR3 reads CASSYGPAGGLNEQFF. CDR3 in DNA: TGTGCCAGCAGTTATGGTCCAGCGGGGGGCCTCAATGAGCAGTTCTTC.